Listed below are T cell receptor beta chains from one sample, sequenced in a study of CXCR3-negative and CXCR3-positive naive CD8 T cells. Using the 5' RACE reads, TCRdb records one entry per CDR3 protein without DNA. The repertoire table contains tens of thousands of distinct CDR3 sequences. Sample: naive CXCR3- CD8+ T cells from blood. The receptors shown here come from a human donor in good health. Some clones in this sample may be carry-over from other donors' samples. CDR3s include the opening cysteine and the closing phenylalanine or tryptophan.

>TRBV6-2/TRBV6-3|16|TRBJ2-7
CASSPSDRGLAREQYF
>TRBV7-7|17|TRBJ2-1
CASSSDEYGSSYNEQFF
>TRBV7-6|14|TRBJ2-1
CASSLAGAYNEQFF
>TRBV28|13|TRBJ2-1
CASSPVDRLGQFF
>TRBV7-6|15|TRBJ2-1
CASSSSQSSYNEQFF
>TRBV10-1|19|TRBJ2-1
CASSETPATSTSSYNEQFF
>TRBV7-9|14|TRBJ2-1
CASSLPGTSNEQFF
>TRBV23-1|11|TRBJ2-7
CASRGSYEQYF
>TRBV20-1|14|TRBJ1-6
CSATLGGVGSPLHF
>TRBV29-1|13|TRBJ2-7
CSVGVPLSYEQYF
>TRBV7-6|15|TRBJ2-5
CASSLAVAEQETQYF
>TRBV15|15|TRBJ2-7
CGTSTEMPGLVEQYF
>TRBV7-2|15|TRBJ2-2
CASSFRAGATGELFF
>TRBV7-6|14|TRBJ1-1
CASSLESRDRGAFF
>TRBV29-1|13|TRBJ2-7
CSVISGSSYEQYF
>TRBV6-5|15|TRBJ1-4
CASSYSGGEGEKLFF
>TRBV29-1|11|TRBJ1-2
CSMGQEYGYTF
>TRBV27|13|TRBJ2-7
CASSLTAFYEQYF
>TRBV21-1|21|TRBJ2-7
CASSYHAQQGLHGGANYEQYF
>TRBV5-1|14|TRBJ2-7
CASSSFGASYEQYF
>TRBV20-1|13|TRBJ1-2
CSARDRGDRGYTF
>TRBV6-4|14|TRBJ2-1
CASSAGNSYNEQFF
>TRBV20-1|15|TRBJ2-7
CSARDPKGQGIEQYF
>TRBV7-6|16|TRBJ1-1
CASSLRPDTQNTEAFF
>TRBV27|12|TRBJ1-5
CASSSRNQPQHF
>TRBV13|14|TRBJ1-1
CASSLRAAVTEAFF
>TRBV7-6|19|TRBJ2-1
CASSARTGSVPGSYNEQFF
>TRBV5-6|14|TRBJ2-7
CASSFGQNSYEQYF
>TRBV11-2|14|TRBJ2-5
CASSLEYAEETQYF
>TRBV19|13|TRBJ1-1
CASSYDLGEEAFF
>TRBV6-2/TRBV6-3|16|TRBJ1-1
CASSYDAGGLNTEAFF
>TRBV14|14|TRBJ2-1
CASSQGSFYNEQFF
>TRBV3-1|16|TRBJ2-2
CASSQVQGLNTGELFF
>TRBV27|16|TRBJ2-5
CASSLSVDRAQFIQYF
>TRBV20-1|13|TRBJ2-1
CSAPKPNYNEQFF
>TRBV10-2|14|TRBJ2-7
CASSESIPSYEQYF
>TRBV5-1|16|TRBJ2-1
CASSMDGDPSWGEQFF
>TRBV6-2/TRBV6-3|14|TRBJ2-1
CASSYLREDNEQFF
>TRBV7-9|14|TRBJ2-7
CASSPGTRTYEQYF
>TRBV3-1|16|TRBJ1-2
CASSQDPTYQIYGYTF
>TRBV7-9|15|TRBJ2-1
CASSSGTSGSLEQFF
>TRBV28|16|TRBJ2-7
CASSLSEGERLYEQYF
>TRBV6-4|13|TRBJ2-1
CASSNTGYNEQFF
>TRBV23-1|16|TRBJ2-1
CASSQSRTGTYNEQFF
>TRBV9|15|TRBJ1-1
CASSVYGGGNTEAFF
>TRBV9|15|TRBJ2-1
CASSAQGSSYNEQFF
>TRBV7-9|12|TRBJ2-1
CASSPGLERSFF
>TRBV29-1|15|TRBJ2-1
CSVEDQAGGYNEQFF
>TRBV7-2|13|TRBJ2-3
CASSYPGTDTQYF
>TRBV4-2|14|TRBJ2-1
CASSGLGEGHEQFF
>TRBV2|15|TRBJ2-1
CASRGAGLALDEQFF
>TRBV4-3|14|TRBJ1-1
CASSQDLGAVEAFF
>TRBV5-1|14|TRBJ1-4
CASSLGQGNEKLFF
>TRBV5-5|15|TRBJ2-1
CASSFWASGGNEQFF
>TRBV29-1|15|TRBJ2-7
CSVEDRGQVSYEQYF
>TRBV7-6|13|TRBJ1-2
CASSLGENYGNTF
>TRBV4-1|15|TRBJ1-1
CASSLRTGAADEAFF
>TRBV29-1|15|TRBJ1-2
CSVEVRDLDPIGYTF
>TRBV28|16|TRBJ2-3
CASSLKAVLSTDTQYF